These 27 T cell receptor beta chains were all obtained from the same sample, sequenced in a study of CD8 T cells in Susac syndrome. cDNA came from about 0.46 to 1 ug RNA primed by random hexamers. TCRdb redid the calling of the immunoSEQ multiplex PCR reads with MiXCR, one entry per CDR3 protein. The sample shows about 300,000 distinct CDR3 sequences, over 75% of them seen only once. Sequenced input: CD8+ T cells from PBMCs. These TCRs come from a human donor with multiple sclerosis.

The chain carries TRBV14 and TRBJ2-3; TRBD1 might be the D (5 bases). V lost 0 bases and J 4 bases, leaving 23 bases between the germline ends. CDR1 is SGHDN and CDR2 is FVKESK in the germline V gene. This CDR3 region has 19 residues. The CDR3 loop reads CASSQELTAWAGISDTQYF. In nucleotides, the CDR3 is TGTGCCAGCAGCCAAGAATTAACCGCGTGGGCAGGGATATCAGATACGCAGTATTTT.

This clonotype was observed a single time. The chain employs TRBV23-1 and TRBJ2-3, with D unresolved. TRBV23-1 counts as an open reading frame of uncertain function. CDR3 length equals 14 residues. V was pared by 4 bases and J by 8 bases, with 16 bases between. The CDR3 protein is CASSRNTGFSTQYF. DNA of the CDR3: TGCGCCAGCAGTCGAAATACCGGGTTCTCTACGCAGTATTTT.

The rearrangement uses TRBV5-6 and TRBJ2-3; D remains ambiguous. Germline-derived CDR1 and CDR2 are SGHDT and YYEEEE. This CDR3 region has 14 residues. Trimming took off 0 bases at V and 5 bases at J, with 10 bases between the two ends. The chain's CDR3 is CASSLALQRDTQYF. CDR3 bases: TGTGCCAGCAGCTTGGCCCTCCAGAGAGATACGCAGTATTTT.

J is TRBJ2-7 and V is TRBV19, with D perhaps TRBD1 (6 bases). This CDR3 comprises 13 residues. V lost 3 bases to trimming and J lost 2 bases, with 8 bases between them. Germline V gene lookup returns CDR1 LNHDA and CDR2 SQIVND (reference sequence). CDR3 sequence reads: CASSIRDTYEQYF. The CDR3 bases are TGTGCCAGTAGTATCAGGGACACCTACGAGCAGTACTTC.

The CDR3 spells CASSLIGTFTEAFF. The CDR3 DNA sequence: TGTGCCAGCAGCTTAATAGGTACCTTCACTGAAGCTTTCTTT. The chain has TRBV7-3 and TRBJ1-1; D is unresolved. This CDR3 spans 14 amino acids. Trimming pared 1 base from V and 4 bases from J, leaving 10 bases between. Germline CDR1 is SGHTA and CDR2 is FQGTGA.

This chain links TRBV25-1 with TRBJ1-1; TRBD1 aligns across 8 bases. The CDR3 runs to 15 residues. Germline values: CDR1 MGHDK, CDR2 SYGVNS. V lost 2 bases, J lost 2 bases, and 4 bases stayed unmatched. The CDR3 here is CASSESSGGNTEAFF. DNA for the CDR3: TGTGCCAGCAGTGAAAGCTCAGGGGGCAACACTGAAGCTTTCTTT.

This chain joins TRBV9 and TRBJ1-4; no clear D. The germline CDR1 and CDR2 sequences are SGDLS and YYNGEE. The CDR3 runs 14 residues. V was pared by 6 bases and J by 3 bases, with 12 bases between. The chain's CDR3 is CASTTGGSNEKLFF. CDR3 coding DNA: TGTGCCAGCACCACCGGAGGGTCTAATGAAAAACTGTTTTTT.

In this sample, this clonotype turned up a few times. The V and J genes are TRBV7-3 and TRBJ2-7; 7 bases line up with TRBD1. The V segment lost 1 base and the J segment 2 bases; nucleotides outside the gene matches: 2. Germline-derived CDR1 and CDR2 are SGHTA and FQGTGA. The CDR3 runs 14 residues. CDR3 sequence: CASSLRTGAYEQYF. The CDR3 nucleotides are TGTGCCAGCAGCTTAAGGACAGGCGCCTACGAGCAGTACTTC.

V gene TRBV7-8 combines with J gene TRBJ2-7, with D unresolved. The CDR3 is 13 amino acids. Trimming left V 0 bases short and J 7 bases short, with 10 bases between. Germline lookup yields CDR1 SGHVS and CDR2 FQNEAQ. The CDR3 DNA is TGTGCCAGCAGCTTAGCTGGTTCGTGGGAGCAGTACTTC. This gives the protein CASSLAGSWEQYF.

This CDR3 reads CALLVGALAGARYEQYF. CDR3 bases: TGTGCCCTCTTGGTCGGGGCCCTAGCGGGAGCCCGCTACGAGCAGTACTTC. The rearrangement links TRBV2 to TRBJ2-7; 10 nucleotides match TRBD2. Germline-derived CDR1 and CDR2 are SNHLY and FYNNEI. V shed 11 bases and J 3 bases; nucleotides not matched to a gene: 19. This CDR3 region has 17 residues.

The gene calls are TRBV12-3 or TRBV12-4 and TRBJ1-4; no definite D call. Trimming took off 6 bases at V and 0 bases at J, with 14 bases between the two ends. CDR3 length: 16 residues. The CDR3 nucleotides read TGTGCCAGCAGCCCCTTCTTTGGAACAACTAATGAAAAACTGTTTTTT. It yields the protein CASSPFFGTTNEKLFF.

The chain joins TRBV12-3 or TRBV12-4 to TRBJ2-4; D gene uncertain. The CDR3 extends over 15 amino acids. Trimming cost V 4 bases and J 0 bases, with 10 bases left between them. In nucleotides, the CDR3 is TGTGCCAGCAGTTCACCCAGTTTAGCCAAAAACATTCAGTACTTC. This translates into CASSSPSLAKNIQYF.

The chain combines TRBV30 with TRBJ1-4; D unclear. This CDR3 is 15 amino acids long. Germline values: CDR1 GTSNPN, CDR2 SVGIG (reference sequence). The V gene lost 0 bases and the J gene lost 0 bases, with 8 bases spanning the gap. CDR3 sequence (DNA): TGTGCCTGGAGTGTACCGGGAGCAACTAATGAAAAACTGTTTTTT. Translating gives CAWSVPGATNEKLFF.

The V and J genes are TRBV4-3 and TRBJ2-4; D may be TRBD2 (6 bases). V lost 0 bases to trimming and J lost 7 bases, with 16 bases between them. Germline V lookup: CDR1 LGHNA, CDR2 YSLEER. The CDR3 sequence is 16 residues long. The CDR3, as DNA: TGCGCCAGCAGCCAAGATCATTCTCGGGGGAGCAACATTCAGTACTTC. Residues: CASSQDHSRGSNIQYF.

Only a few counts were recorded for this clonotype. DNA of the CDR3: TGTGCCAGCAGCTCAACTTCATGGGCTCTAGGGGGTACGCAGTATTTT. This sequence encodes CASSSTSWALGGTQYF. The chain recombines TRBV7-3 with TRBJ2-3; D is perhaps TRBD1 (6 bases). V lost 4 bases to trimming and J lost 8 bases, with 22 bases between them. Per germline, CDR1 SGHTA and CDR2 FQGTGA. This CDR3 region has 16 residues.

This rearrangement joins TRBV27 to TRBJ2-7; the match to TRBD2 covers 10 bases. Trimming took 5 bases from V and 3 from J; bases not matched to a gene: 10. CDR1 and CDR2 from the germline V gene are MNHEY and SMNVEV (reference sequence). This CDR3 is built from 16 residues. CDR3 nucleotides: TGTGCCAGCAGTCCCTGGGCTAGCGGGAGCCACTACGAGCAGTACTTC. It translates to CASSPWASGSHYEQYF.

The chain is built from TRBV7-2 and TRBJ2-2; D call uncertain. V dropped 3 bases and J dropped 1 base, with 6 bases sitting between them. Germline V gene sequence: CDR1 SGHTA, CDR2 FQGNSA. This CDR3 has 14 residues. The CDR3 region has the DNA TGTGCCAGCAGCTTGTATGGGAACACCGGGGAGCTGTTTTTT. This encodes CASSLYGNTGELFF.

The rearrangement joins TRBV12-3 or TRBV12-4 to TRBJ1-2, with 8 positions matching TRBD1. With V trimmed by 4 bases and J by 8 bases, 6 bases remained unmatched. The CDR3 has 13 residues. This CDR3 reads CASSSTDRDGYTF. The CDR3 DNA reads as TGTGCCAGCAGTTCGACGGACAGGGACGGCTACACCTTC.

The rearrangement joins TRBV6-2 or TRBV6-3 to TRBJ2-7; D is unresolved. V lost 5 bases, J lost 6 bases, and 14 bases lay in between. CDR1 is MNHEY and CDR2 is SVGEGT in the germline V gene. The CDR3 consists of 13 residues. Written as DNA, the CDR3 is TGTGCCAGCAGTGCCGGGCCAGCACTCGAGCAGTACTTC. This sequence encodes CASSAGPALEQYF.

The chain joins TRBV20-1 to TRBJ2-7, with 10 bases aligning to TRBD2. Germline values: CDR1 DFQATT, CDR2 SNEGSKA (reference sequence). V shed 0 bases, J shed 4 bases, and the junction held 9 bases outside the gene matches. This CDR3 spans 16 amino acids. The CDR3 is CSARDLLGLAVYEQYF. In DNA, the CDR3 is TGCAGTGCTAGAGACCTTCTCGGACTAGCGGTTTACGAGCAGTACTTC.

V and J are TRBV29-1 and TRBJ2-2; D is possibly TRBD1 (5 bases). Germline V gene sequence: CDR1 SQVTM, CDR2 ANQGSEA. Trimming took off 5 bases at V and 6 bases at J, with 7 bases between the two ends. The CDR3 covers 11 residues. The CDR3 here is CSVFRAGELFF. CDR3 bases: TGCAGCGTTTTCAGGGCCGGGGAGCTGTTTTTT.

The gene calls are TRBV4-2 and TRBJ2-2; 13 bases match TRBD2. After removal of 3 bases from V and 7 bases from J, the junction contained 5 bases not matched to a gene. The CDR3 has 16 amino acids. Germline V gene sequence: CDR1 LGHNA, CDR2 YNFKEQ. The CDR3 sequence is CASSHGLAGAHGELFF. Written as DNA, the CDR3 is TGTGCCAGCAGCCACGGACTAGCGGGGGCCCACGGGGAGCTGTTTTTT.

V is TRBV20-1 and J is TRBJ2-5; TRBD1 might be the D (5 bases). Germline CDR1 and CDR2: DFQATT and SNEGSKA (reference sequence). The CDR3 spans 14 residues. Trimming took 3 bases from V and 2 from J, leaving 13 bases between them. The CDR3 protein is CSASYDRPQETQYF. CDR3 bases: TGCAGTGCTAGCTACGACAGACCACAAGAGACCCAGTACTTC.

The chain links TRBV7-9 to TRBJ2-5; 7 nucleotides match TRBD1. Trimming cost V 4 bases and J 2 bases; bases outside gene matches: 7. CDR3 length equals 15 residues. Germline CDR1 reads SEHNR; CDR2 reads FQNEAQ (reference sequence). The chain's CDR3 is CASSSGTARQETQYF. CDR3 nucleotide sequence: TGTGCCAGCAGCTCGGGGACAGCCCGTCAAGAGACCCAGTACTTC.

The CDR3 DNA reads TGTGCCAGCAGTTTGGGGAGGGAGTATAACAATTCACCCCTCCACTTT. It specifies CASSLGREYNNSPLHF. The chain combines TRBV28 with TRBJ1-6; D call uncertain. V lost 3 bases, J lost 7 bases, and 16 bases lay in between. This CDR3 comprises 16 residues. Germline values: CDR1 MDHEN, CDR2 SYDVKM.

The chain recombines TRBV28 with TRBJ2-7; 7 bases map to TRBD1. The CDR3 loop spans 15 amino acids. The trim removed 10 bases at V and 3 bases at J, leaving 15 bases unmatched. Germline V gives CDR1 MDHEN, CDR2 SYDVKM. CDR3 DNA sequence: TGTGCCACCATAGAAGGGGGCCTGACCTTCTACGAGCAGTACTTC. The encoded protein is CATIEGGLTFYEQYF.

V usage is TRBV27 and J usage is TRBJ2-7; D might be TRBD1 (6 bases). The length of the CDR3 is 14 residues. The germline CDR1 and CDR2 sequences are MNHEY and SMNVEV (reference sequence). Trimming shortened V by 2 bases and J by 5 bases, and 13 bases separated the two germline ends. CDR3 loop: CASSLPAHRDEQYF. The CDR3 DNA reads as TGTGCCAGCAGTTTACCCGCACACAGGGACGAGCAGTACTTC.